This is a list of T cell receptor beta chains from one sample in a study of Ad26.COV2.S vaccination and SARS-CoV-2 variants. Here immunoSEQ multiplex PCR was the method, and the copy in TCRdb shows in-frame clones only, minus some. The data contain around 300,000 clones, roughly nine tenths of them singletons. The sample was peripheral blood, taken in a trial of Ad26.COV2.S vaccine versus placebo. The receptor set was obtained from a person between 18 and 60 years old who received the Ad26.COV2.S COVID-19 vaccine or a placebo. CDR3s include the opening cysteine and the closing phenylalanine or tryptophan. A D gene is named only where the DNA matches it firmly.

d_gene: -; v_gene: TRBV7-9; j_gene: TRBJ2-5; CDR3aa: CASSFVERETQYF
d_gene: TRBD1; v_gene: TRBV7-6; j_gene: TRBJ1-1; CDR3aa: CASSLVIGGGEAFF
d_gene: -; v_gene: TRBV18; j_gene: TRBJ2-5; CDR3aa: CASSLSGYQETQYF
d_gene: -; v_gene: TRBV6-5; j_gene: TRBJ1-3; CDR3aa: CASSYLTGGNTIYF
d_gene: -; v_gene: TRBV29-1; j_gene: TRBJ1-2; CDR3aa: CSAEDNYGYTF
d_gene: TRBD1; v_gene: TRBV24-1; j_gene: TRBJ2-3; CDR3aa: CATSDPLKGTGGTDTQYF
d_gene: -; v_gene: TRBV5-1; j_gene: TRBJ1-1; CDR3aa: CASSSGQPTEAFF
d_gene: -; v_gene: TRBV21-1; j_gene: TRBJ2-7; CDR3aa: CASSSLYEQYF
d_gene: TRBD1; v_gene: TRBV6-2/TRBV6-3; j_gene: TRBJ2-7; CDR3aa: CASSPGQGHLYEQYF
d_gene: -; v_gene: TRBV6-1; j_gene: TRBJ1-1; CDR3aa: CASSEEAAWNTEAFF
d_gene: -; v_gene: TRBV5-8; j_gene: TRBJ2-1; CDR3aa: CASSFSWGDNEQFF
d_gene: -; v_gene: TRBV10-3; j_gene: TRBJ1-1; CDR3aa: CAINSGGRIAFF
d_gene: TRBD2; v_gene: TRBV19; j_gene: TRBJ2-6; CDR3aa: CASSIRTSGGHSSGANVLTF
d_gene: TRBD2; v_gene: TRBV24-1; j_gene: TRBJ2-5; CDR3aa: CATSSPSGSLETQYF
d_gene: TRBD2; v_gene: TRBV4-1; j_gene: TRBJ2-1; CDR3aa: CASSHPNGRGSSYNEQFF
d_gene: TRBD1; v_gene: TRBV14; j_gene: TRBJ1-3; CDR3aa: CASSQDRDRPLVGNTIYF
d_gene: TRBD1; v_gene: TRBV9; j_gene: TRBJ1-4; CDR3aa: CASSPRTGSNEKLFF
d_gene: -; v_gene: TRBV2; j_gene: TRBJ1-2; CDR3aa: CASSEWGTEELYYGYTF
d_gene: -; v_gene: TRBV27; j_gene: TRBJ1-2; CDR3aa: CATLGGGGGYTF
d_gene: -; v_gene: TRBV6-5; j_gene: TRBJ1-1; CDR3aa: CASSYVAENEAFF
d_gene: -; v_gene: TRBV4-1; j_gene: TRBJ1-4; CDR3aa: CASSQAQSTAFNEKLFF
d_gene: -; v_gene: TRBV6-2/TRBV6-3; j_gene: TRBJ2-1; CDR3aa: CASSYSPPGSGEQFF
d_gene: -; v_gene: TRBV19; j_gene: TRBJ1-1; CDR3aa: CASSPLGQLSMNTEAFF
d_gene: TRBD2; v_gene: TRBV27; j_gene: TRBJ2-2; CDR3aa: CASLGTSTNTGELFF
d_gene: -; v_gene: TRBV5-1; j_gene: TRBJ2-5; CDR3aa: CASSLGAAQETQYF
d_gene: -; v_gene: TRBV7-3; j_gene: TRBJ1-1; CDR3aa: CASSLMGGLNTEAFF
d_gene: TRBD1; v_gene: TRBV15; j_gene: TRBJ2-3; CDR3aa: CATSLYRTGGTDTQYF
d_gene: TRBD2; v_gene: TRBV5-5; j_gene: TRBJ2-1; CDR3aa: CASSSPGLAGYNEQFF
d_gene: TRBD1; v_gene: TRBV27; j_gene: TRBJ2-7; CDR3aa: CASSSPGQGYHEQYF
d_gene: -; v_gene: TRBV29-1; j_gene: TRBJ2-7; CDR3aa: CSVEGSGRYEQYF
d_gene: -; v_gene: TRBV27; j_gene: TRBJ1-1; CDR3aa: CASSSLTENYEAFF
d_gene: -; v_gene: TRBV6-5; j_gene: TRBJ1-1; CDR3aa: CASSYSGGNTEAFF
d_gene: -; v_gene: TRBV28; j_gene: TRBJ1-2; CDR3aa: CASSQTPANYGYTF
d_gene: TRBD1; v_gene: TRBV13; j_gene: TRBJ1-2; CDR3aa: CASSLPTGWNRGYTF
d_gene: -; v_gene: TRBV19; j_gene: TRBJ1-5; CDR3aa: CASSIGGEPAQHF
d_gene: -; v_gene: TRBV5-1; j_gene: TRBJ1-5; CDR3aa: CASSPTGNQPQHF